This T cell receptor beta chain was obtained from a study of blood T cell repertoires in COVID-19. The CDR3 length is 17 residues. Trimming removed 2 bases from V and 5 bases from J; junction bases left unmatched: 9. Germline CDR1 is SGHTS and CDR2 is YDEGEE. TCRdb's copy holds only in-frame clones and misses some; the assay was immunoSEQ multiplex PCR. The profile covers over 200,000 clones, with around 86% appearing a single time and approximately 10% taken by the ten largest. This receptor was taken from a man in his fifties or sixties with COVID-19, enrolled during active disease. The sequenced material came from peripheral blood. This chain uses TRBV5-8 with TRBJ1-5; 11 bases are a match to TRBD1. CDR3 sequence: CASSFGTGGRYDQPQHF. The CDR3 bases are TGTGCCAGCAGCTTTGGGACAGGGGGAAGATATGATCAGCCCCAGCATTTT.